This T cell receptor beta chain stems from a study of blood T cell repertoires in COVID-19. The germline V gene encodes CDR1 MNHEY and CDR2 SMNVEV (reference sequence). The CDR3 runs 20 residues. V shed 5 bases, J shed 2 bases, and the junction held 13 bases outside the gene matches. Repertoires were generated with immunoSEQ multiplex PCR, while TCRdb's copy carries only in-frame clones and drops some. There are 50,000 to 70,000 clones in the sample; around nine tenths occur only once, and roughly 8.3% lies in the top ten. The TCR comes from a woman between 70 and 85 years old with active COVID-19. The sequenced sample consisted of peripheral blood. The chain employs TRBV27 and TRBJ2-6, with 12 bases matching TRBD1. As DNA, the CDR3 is TGTGCCAGCAGTCGCCGGGACAGGGGGCTAATCCTCCCTGGGGCCAACGTCCTGACTTTC. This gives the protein CASSRRDRGLILPGANVLTF. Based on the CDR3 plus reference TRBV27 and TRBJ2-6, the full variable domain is EAQVTQNPRYLITVTGKKLTVTCSQNMNHEYMSWYRQDPGLGLRQIYYSMNVEVTDKGDVPEGYKVSRKEKRNFPLILESPSPNQTSLYFCASSRRDRGLILPGANVLTFGAGSRLTVL.